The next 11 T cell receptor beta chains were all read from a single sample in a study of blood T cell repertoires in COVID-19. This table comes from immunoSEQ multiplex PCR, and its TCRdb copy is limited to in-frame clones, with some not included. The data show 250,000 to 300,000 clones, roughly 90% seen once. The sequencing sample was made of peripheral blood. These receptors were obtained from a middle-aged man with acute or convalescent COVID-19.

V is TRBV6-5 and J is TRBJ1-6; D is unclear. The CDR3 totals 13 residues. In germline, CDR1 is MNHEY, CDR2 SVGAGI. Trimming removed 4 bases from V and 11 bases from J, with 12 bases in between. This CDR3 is CASSSMIGTPLHF. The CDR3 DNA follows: TGTGCCAGCAGTTCCATGATCGGGACACCCCTCCACTTT.

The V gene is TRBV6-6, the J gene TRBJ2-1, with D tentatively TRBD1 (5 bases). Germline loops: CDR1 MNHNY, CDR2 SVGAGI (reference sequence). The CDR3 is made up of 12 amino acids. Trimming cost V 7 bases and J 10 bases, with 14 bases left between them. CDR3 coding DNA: TGTGCCAGCACCCAGACAGCTACCGAGCAGTTCTTC. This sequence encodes CASTQTATEQFF.

CDR3 nucleotides: TGTGCCAGCAGTTTAAGGGGACAATCCTACGAGCAGTACTTC. Translated: CASSLRGQSYEQYF. The chain is built from TRBV27 and TRBJ2-7; weak D call: TRBD1 (6 bases). V was clipped by 2 bases and J by 1 base, with 9 bases between them. CDR1 and CDR2 from the germline V gene are MNHEY and SMNVEV (reference sequence). This CDR3 is 14 amino acids long.

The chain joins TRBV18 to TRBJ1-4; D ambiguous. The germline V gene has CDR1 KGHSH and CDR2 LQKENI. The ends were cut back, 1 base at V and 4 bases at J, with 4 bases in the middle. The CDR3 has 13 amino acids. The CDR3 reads CASSPLDNEKLFF. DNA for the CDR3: TGTGCCAGCTCACCACTAGATAATGAAAAACTGTTTTTT.

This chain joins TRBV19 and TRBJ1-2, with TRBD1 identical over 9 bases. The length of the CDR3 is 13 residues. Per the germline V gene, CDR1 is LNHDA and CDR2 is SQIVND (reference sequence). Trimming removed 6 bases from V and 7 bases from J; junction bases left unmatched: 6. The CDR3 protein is CASRLEDRGGYTF. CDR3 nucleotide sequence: TGTGCCAGTAGACTCGAGGACAGGGGTGGCTACACCTTC.

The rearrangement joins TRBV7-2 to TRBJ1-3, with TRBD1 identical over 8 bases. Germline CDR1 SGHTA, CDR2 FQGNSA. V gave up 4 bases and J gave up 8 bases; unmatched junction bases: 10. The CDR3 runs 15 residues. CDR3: CASSSRTGRGDTIYF. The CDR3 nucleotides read TGTGCCAGCAGCTCCCGGACAGGGAGAGGAGACACCATATATTTT.

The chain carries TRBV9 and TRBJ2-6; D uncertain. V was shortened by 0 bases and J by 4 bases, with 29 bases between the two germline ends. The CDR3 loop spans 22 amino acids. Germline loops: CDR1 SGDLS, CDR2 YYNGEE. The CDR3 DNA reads TGTGCCAGCAGCGTAGGCCTGAAAGGAGCAATCTCGGTGCTTTCGGGGGCCAACGTCCTGACTTTC. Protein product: CASSVGLKGAISVLSGANVLTF.

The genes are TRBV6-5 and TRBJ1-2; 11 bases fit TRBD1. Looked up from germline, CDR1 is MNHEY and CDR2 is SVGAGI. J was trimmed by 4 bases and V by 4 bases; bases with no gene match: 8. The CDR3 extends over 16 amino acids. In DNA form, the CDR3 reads TGTGCCAGCAGTTCCGCGGACAGGGGGCAAGGCTATGGCTACACCTTC. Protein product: CASSSADRGQGYGYTF.

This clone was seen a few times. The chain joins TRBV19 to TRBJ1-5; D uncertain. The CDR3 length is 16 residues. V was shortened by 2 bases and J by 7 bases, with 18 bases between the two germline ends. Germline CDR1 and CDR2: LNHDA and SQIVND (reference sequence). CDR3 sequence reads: CASSIPWAQNPQPQHF. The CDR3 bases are TGTGCCAGTAGTATACCCTGGGCCCAAAATCCCCAGCCCCAGCATTTT.

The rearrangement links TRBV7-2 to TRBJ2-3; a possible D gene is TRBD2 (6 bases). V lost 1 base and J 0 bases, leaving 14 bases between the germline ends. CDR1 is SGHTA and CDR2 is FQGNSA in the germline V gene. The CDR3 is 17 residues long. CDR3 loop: CASSLGAGSPSTDTQYF. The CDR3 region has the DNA TGTGCCAGCAGCTTAGGGGCGGGGAGTCCTAGCACAGATACGCAGTATTTT.

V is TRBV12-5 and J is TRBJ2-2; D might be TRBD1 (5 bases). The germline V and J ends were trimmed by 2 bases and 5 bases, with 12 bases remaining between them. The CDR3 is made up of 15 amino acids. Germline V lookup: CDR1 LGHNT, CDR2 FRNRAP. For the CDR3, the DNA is TGTGCTAGTGGTTTGTTCCAGGGTATTACCGGGGAGCTGTTTTTT. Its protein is CASGLFQGITGELFF.